This TCR beta chain was documented in a study of Tregs in tolerant kidney transplant recipients. General study points: Biological reproducibility was not directly addressed, but technical replication error appeared minimal. Findings come from small patient numbers and require larger validation.

Unstimulated Tregs (CD4+CD25+CD127-) and CD4+CD25- non-Tregs were sorted from PBMCs. The method was immunoSEQ multiplex PCR; TCRdb's version includes in-frame clones alone and lacks a portion of them. The sample has 120,000 or so clones, roughly 93% seen once. Concerning this clone itself: Its specificity is unknown.

With V trimmed by 4 bases and J by 6 bases, 3 bases remained unmatched. CDR3 size: 15 residues. Germline V gives CDR1 SGDLS, CDR2 YYNGEE. The rearrangement uses TRBV9 and TRBJ2-2, with 13 bases identical to TRBD2. Sequencing input: CD4+ T cells from blood. The TCR sequence derives from a human donor in good health. CDR3 sequence (DNA): TGTGCCAGCAGCTTTGGACTAGCGGGAGCCGGGGAGCTGTTTTTT. Its translation is CASSFGLAGAGELFF.